The rows below give T cell receptor beta chains drawn from one sample of a study of neoadjuvant nivolumab and ipilimumab in lung cancer. Libraries were prepared by immunoSEQ multiplex PCR; TCRdb keeps only in-frame clonotypes and omits some of them. This sample has fewer than 40,000 clones, with roughly 89% found just once. The sequenced sample was peripheral blood, obtained before neoadjuvant nivolumab, alone or with ipilimumab. The origin of the receptors is an adult with non-small cell lung cancer. Each CDR3 is given without its conserved first and last residue. Each record gives: J gene, V gene, CDR3 protein.

j_gene: TRBJ2-1
v_gene: TRBV11-2
CDR3aa: ASSLDRTSGRKKF

j_gene: TRBJ1-5
v_gene: TRBV10-2
CDR3aa: ASSETANNQPQH

j_gene: TRBJ1-2
v_gene: TRBV28
CDR3aa: ASSLPTGGGLYGYT

j_gene: TRBJ2-1
v_gene: TRBV6-4
CDR3aa: ASSSSAGGPSHEQF

j_gene: TRBJ2-1
v_gene: TRBV5-1
CDR3aa: ASSASSGYNEQF

j_gene: TRBJ2-3
v_gene: TRBV7-2
CDR3aa: ASTPPSTDTQY

j_gene: TRBJ2-3
v_gene: TRBV11-3
CDR3aa: ASSTPGAPEDTQY

j_gene: TRBJ2-7
v_gene: TRBV4-1
CDR3aa: ASSSFGLEAQY

j_gene: TRBJ2-7
v_gene: TRBV4-1
CDR3aa: ASRPLAGALEQY

j_gene: TRBJ1-5
v_gene: TRBV7-2
CDR3aa: ASSLQGGNQPQH

j_gene: TRBJ2-6
v_gene: TRBV15
CDR3aa: ATSIRRRAGANVLT

j_gene: TRBJ1-5
v_gene: TRBV7-9
CDR3aa: ASSNERGAQPQH

j_gene: TRBJ1-3
v_gene: TRBV6-5
CDR3aa: ASSPSRGNTIY

j_gene: TRBJ2-7
v_gene: TRBV9
CDR3aa: ASSLKPGQGINEQY

j_gene: TRBJ1-5
v_gene: TRBV7-6
CDR3aa: ASSPSGVPGNQPQH

j_gene: TRBJ2-1
v_gene: TRBV30
CDR3aa: AWNPRGRSEQF

j_gene: TRBJ1-1
v_gene: TRBV30
CDR3aa: AWKSWVNTEAF

j_gene: TRBJ2-1
v_gene: TRBV6-1
CDR3aa: ASSGDSGAYNEQF

j_gene: TRBJ2-7
v_gene: TRBV5-6
CDR3aa: ASREGLAGPSHEQY

j_gene: TRBJ2-7
v_gene: TRBV29-1
CDR3aa: SVESRDRGYEQY